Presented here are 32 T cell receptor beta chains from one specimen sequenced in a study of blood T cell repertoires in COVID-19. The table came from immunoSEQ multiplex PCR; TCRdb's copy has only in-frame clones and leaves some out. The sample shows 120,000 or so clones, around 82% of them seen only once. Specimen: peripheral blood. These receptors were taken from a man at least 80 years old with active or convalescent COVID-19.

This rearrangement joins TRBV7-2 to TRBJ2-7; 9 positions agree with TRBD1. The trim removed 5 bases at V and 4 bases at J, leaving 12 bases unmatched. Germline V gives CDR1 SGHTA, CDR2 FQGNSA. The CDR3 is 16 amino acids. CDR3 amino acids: CASSITRDRVYYEQYF. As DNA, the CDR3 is TGTGCCAGCAGCATAACCCGGGACAGGGTATATTACGAGCAGTACTTC.

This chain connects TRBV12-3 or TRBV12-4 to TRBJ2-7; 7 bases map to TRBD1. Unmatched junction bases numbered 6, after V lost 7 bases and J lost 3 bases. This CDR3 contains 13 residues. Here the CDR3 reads CASTRDSLYEQYF. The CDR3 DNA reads TGTGCCAGCACTCGGGACAGCCTCTACGAGCAGTACTTC.

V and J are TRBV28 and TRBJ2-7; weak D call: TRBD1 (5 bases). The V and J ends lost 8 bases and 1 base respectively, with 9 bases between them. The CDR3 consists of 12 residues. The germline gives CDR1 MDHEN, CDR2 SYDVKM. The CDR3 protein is CASEDSSYEQYF. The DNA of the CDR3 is TGTGCCAGCGAAGACAGTTCCTACGAGCAGTACTTC.

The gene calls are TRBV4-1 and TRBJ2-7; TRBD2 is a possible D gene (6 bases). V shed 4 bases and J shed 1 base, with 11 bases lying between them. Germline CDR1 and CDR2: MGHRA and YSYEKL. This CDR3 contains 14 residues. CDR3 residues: CASSLMGGSYEQYF. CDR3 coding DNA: TGCGCCAGCAGCCTTATGGGGGGTTCCTACGAGCAGTACTTC.

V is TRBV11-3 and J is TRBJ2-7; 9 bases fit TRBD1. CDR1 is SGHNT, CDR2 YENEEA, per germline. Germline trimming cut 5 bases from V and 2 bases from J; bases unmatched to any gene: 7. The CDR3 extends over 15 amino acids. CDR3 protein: CASSPDRGSTYEQYF. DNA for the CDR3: TGTGCCAGCAGCCCAGACAGGGGGTCAACCTACGAGCAGTACTTC. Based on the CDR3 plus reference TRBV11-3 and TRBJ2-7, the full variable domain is EAGVVQSPRYKIIEKKQPVAFWCNPISGHNTLYWYLQNLGQGPELLIRYENEEAVDDSQLPKDRFSAERLKGVDSTLKIQPAELGDSAVYLCASSPDRGSTYEQYFGPGTRLTVT.

CDR3 nucleotides: TGCAGTGGGGACAGCACCTACGAGCAGTACTTC. It is translated as CSGDSTYEQYF. The chain carries TRBV20-1 and TRBJ2-7; TRBD1 aligns across 7 bases. J gave up 2 bases and V 7 bases, and 2 bases lay outside the gene matches. Germline V gives CDR1 DFQATT, CDR2 SNEGSKA (reference sequence). The CDR3 spans 11 residues.

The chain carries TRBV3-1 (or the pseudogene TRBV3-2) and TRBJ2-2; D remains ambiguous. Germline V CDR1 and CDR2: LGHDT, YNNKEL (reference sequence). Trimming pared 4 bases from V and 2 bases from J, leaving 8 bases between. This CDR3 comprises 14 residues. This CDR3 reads CASSPTPNTGELFF. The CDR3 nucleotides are TGTGCCAGCAGCCCCACTCCAAACACCGGGGAGCTGTTTTTT.

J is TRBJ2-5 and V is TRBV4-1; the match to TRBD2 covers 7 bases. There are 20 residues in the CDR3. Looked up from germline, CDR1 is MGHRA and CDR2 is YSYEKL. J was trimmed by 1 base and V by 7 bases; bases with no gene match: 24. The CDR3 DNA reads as TGCGCCAGCACCTCAAGGGCGATAGTGGGGACTACCGACTTCCAAGAGACCCAGTACTTC. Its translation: CASTSRAIVGTTDFQETQYF.

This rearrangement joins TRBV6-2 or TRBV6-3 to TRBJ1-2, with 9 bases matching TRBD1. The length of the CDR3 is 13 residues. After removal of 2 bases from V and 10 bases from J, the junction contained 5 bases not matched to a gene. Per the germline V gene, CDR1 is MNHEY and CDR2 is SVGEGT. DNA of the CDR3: TGTGCCAGCAGTTACCCGGGACAGGGAAACTACACCTTC. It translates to CASSYPGQGNYTF.

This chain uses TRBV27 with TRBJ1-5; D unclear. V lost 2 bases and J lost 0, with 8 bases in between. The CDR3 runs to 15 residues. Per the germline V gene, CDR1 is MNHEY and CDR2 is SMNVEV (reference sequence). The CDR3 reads CASSLNPDSNQPQHF. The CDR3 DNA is TGTGCCAGCAGTTTAAACCCAGATAGCAATCAGCCCCAGCATTTT.

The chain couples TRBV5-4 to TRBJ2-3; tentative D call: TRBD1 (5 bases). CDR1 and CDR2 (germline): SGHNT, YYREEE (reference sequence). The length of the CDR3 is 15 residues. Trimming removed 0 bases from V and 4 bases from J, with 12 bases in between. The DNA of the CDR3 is TGTGCCAGCAGCTTGGGGGGCCTGATGGCAGATACGCAGTATTTT. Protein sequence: CASSLGGLMADTQYF.

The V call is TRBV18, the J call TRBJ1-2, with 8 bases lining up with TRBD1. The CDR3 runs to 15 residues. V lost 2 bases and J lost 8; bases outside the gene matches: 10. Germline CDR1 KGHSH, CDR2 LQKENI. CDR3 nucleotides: TGTGCCAGCTCACCAGGGACAGGCTCCGAGAGGGGCTACACCTTC. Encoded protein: CASSPGTGSERGYTF.

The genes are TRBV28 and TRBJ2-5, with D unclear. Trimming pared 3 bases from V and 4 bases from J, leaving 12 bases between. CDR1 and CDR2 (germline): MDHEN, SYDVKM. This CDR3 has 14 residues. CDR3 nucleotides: TGTGCCAGCAGTTTCGCTGGTAGCCGAGAGACCCAGTACTTC. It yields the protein CASSFAGSRETQYF.

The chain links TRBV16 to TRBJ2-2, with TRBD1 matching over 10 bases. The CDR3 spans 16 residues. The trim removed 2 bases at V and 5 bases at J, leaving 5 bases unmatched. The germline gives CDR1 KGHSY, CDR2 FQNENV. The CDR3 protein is CASSQGTGDVTGELFF. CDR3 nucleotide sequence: TGTGCCAGCAGCCAAGGGACAGGGGACGTGACCGGGGAGCTGTTTTTT.

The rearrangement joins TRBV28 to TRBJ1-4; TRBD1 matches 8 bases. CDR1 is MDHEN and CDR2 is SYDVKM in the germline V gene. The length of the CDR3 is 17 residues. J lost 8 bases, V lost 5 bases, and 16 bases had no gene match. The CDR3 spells CASSRTIWTGSLEKLFF. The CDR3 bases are TGTGCCAGCAGTCGGACAATCTGGACAGGGTCGCTCGAAAAACTGTTTTTT.

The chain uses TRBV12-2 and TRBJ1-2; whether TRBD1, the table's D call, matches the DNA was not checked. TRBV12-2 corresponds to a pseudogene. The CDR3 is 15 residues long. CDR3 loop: CASRSSGQGLHGYTF. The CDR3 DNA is TGTGCAAGTCGCTCCTCCGGACAGGGCCTTCATGGCTACACCTTC.

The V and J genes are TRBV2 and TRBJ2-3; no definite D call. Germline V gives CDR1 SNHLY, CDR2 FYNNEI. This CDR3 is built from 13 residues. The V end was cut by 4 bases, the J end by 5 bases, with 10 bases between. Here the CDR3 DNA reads TGTGCCAGCAGTGTCCCCGGGTTAGATACGCAGTATTTT. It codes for CASSVPGLDTQYF.

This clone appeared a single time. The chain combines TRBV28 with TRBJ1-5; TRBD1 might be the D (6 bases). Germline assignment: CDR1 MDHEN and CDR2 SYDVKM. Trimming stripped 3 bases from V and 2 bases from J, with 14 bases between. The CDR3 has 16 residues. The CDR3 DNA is TGTGCCAGCAGTTTTACAGGGAAGGTCGGCAATCAGCCCCAGCATTTT. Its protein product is CASSFTGKVGNQPQHF.

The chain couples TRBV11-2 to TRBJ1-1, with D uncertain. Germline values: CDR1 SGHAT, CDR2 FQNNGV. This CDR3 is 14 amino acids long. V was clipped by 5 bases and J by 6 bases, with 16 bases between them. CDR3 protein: CASSPSFGEAEAFF. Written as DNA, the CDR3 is TGTGCCAGCAGCCCATCCTTCGGGGAGGCTGAAGCTTTCTTT.

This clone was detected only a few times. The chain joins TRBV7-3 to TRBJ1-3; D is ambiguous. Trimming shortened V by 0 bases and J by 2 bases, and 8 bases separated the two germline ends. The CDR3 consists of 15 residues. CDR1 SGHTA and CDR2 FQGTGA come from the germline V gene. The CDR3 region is CASSLTFGTGNTIYF. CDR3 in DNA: TGTGCCAGCAGCTTAACGTTCGGGACTGGAAACACCATATATTTT.

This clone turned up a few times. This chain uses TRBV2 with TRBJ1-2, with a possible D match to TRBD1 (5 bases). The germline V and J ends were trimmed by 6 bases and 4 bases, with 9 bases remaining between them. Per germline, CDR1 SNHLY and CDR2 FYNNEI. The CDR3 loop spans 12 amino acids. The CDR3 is CASRDRGYGYTF. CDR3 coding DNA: TGTGCCAGCAGAGACAGAGGCTATGGCTACACCTTC.

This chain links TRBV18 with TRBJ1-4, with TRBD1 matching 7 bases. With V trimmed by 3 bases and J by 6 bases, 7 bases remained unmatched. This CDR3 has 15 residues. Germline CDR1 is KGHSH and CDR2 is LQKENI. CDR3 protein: CASSPATGKDEKLFF. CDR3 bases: TGTGCCAGCTCACCCGCGACAGGGAAAGATGAAAAACTGTTTTTT.

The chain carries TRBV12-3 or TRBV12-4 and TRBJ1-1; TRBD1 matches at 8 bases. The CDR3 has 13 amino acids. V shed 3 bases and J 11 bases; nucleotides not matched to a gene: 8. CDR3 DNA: TGTGCCAGCAGTTTCTCAGGGGGCATGCATGCTTTCTTT. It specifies CASSFSGGMHAFF.

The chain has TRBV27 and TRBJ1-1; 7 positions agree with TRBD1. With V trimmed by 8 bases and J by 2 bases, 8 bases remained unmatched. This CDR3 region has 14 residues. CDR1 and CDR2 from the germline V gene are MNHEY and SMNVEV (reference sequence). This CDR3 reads CASDRQGTNTEAFF. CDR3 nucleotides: TGTGCCAGCGATCGACAGGGAACCAACACTGAAGCTTTCTTT.

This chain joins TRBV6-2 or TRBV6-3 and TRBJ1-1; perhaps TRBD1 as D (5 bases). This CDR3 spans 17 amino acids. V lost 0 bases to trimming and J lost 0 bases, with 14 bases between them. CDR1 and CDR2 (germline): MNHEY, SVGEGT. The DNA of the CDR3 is TGTGCCAGCAGTTACTCGAATGGAGGGGCATTGAACACTGAAGCTTTCTTT. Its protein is CASSYSNGGALNTEAFF.

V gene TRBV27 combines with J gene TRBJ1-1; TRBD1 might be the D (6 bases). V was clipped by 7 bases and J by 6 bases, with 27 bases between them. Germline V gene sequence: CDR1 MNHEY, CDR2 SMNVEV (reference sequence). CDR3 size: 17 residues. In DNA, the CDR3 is TGTGCCAGCATTGAGCTCCGGGACGCAGGGGCGAGCTCTGAAGCTTTCTTT. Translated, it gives CASIELRDAGASSEAFF.

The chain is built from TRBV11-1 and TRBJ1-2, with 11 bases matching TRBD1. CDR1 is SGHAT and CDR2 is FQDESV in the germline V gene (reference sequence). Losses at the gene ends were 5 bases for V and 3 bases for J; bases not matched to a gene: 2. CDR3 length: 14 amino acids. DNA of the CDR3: TGTGCCAGCAGCCGGGACAGGGGGTACTATGGCTACACCTTC. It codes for CASSRDRGYYGYTF.

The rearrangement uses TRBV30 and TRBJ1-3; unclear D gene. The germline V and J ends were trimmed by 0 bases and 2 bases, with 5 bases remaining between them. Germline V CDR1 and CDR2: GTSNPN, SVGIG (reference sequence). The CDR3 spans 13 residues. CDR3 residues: CAWSVGAGNTIYF. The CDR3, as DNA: TGTGCCTGGAGTGTCGGGGCTGGAAACACCATATATTTT.

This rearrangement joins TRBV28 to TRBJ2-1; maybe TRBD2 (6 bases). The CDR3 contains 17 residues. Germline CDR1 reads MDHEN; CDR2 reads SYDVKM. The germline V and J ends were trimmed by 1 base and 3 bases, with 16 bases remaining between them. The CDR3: CASSLYPSGGLYNEQFF. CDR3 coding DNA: TGTGCCAGCAGTTTATACCCATCCGGGGGACTCTACAATGAGCAGTTCTTC.

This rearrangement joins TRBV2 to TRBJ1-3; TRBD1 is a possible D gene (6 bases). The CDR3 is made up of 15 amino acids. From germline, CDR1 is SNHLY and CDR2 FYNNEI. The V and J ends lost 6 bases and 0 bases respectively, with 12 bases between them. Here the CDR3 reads CASSADRASGNTIYF. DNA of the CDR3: TGTGCCAGCAGCGCGGACAGAGCCTCTGGAAACACCATATATTTT.

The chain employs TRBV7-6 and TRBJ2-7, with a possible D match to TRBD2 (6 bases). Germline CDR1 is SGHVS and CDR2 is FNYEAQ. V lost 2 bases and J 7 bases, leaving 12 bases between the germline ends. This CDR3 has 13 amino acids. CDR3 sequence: CASSLRAGTEQYF. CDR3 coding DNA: TGTGCCAGCAGCTTAAGGGCAGGGACTGAGCAGTACTTC.

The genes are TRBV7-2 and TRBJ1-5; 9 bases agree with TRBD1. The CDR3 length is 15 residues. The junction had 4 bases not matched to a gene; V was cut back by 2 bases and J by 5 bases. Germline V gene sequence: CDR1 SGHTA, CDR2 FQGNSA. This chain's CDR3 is CASSLNRGPDQPQHF. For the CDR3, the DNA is TGTGCCAGCAGCTTAAACAGGGGGCCGGATCAGCCCCAGCATTTT. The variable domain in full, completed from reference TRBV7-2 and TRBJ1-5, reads GAGVSQSPSNKVTEKGKDVELRCDPISGHTALYWYRQSLGQGLEFLIYFQGNSAPDKSGLPSDRFSAERTGGSVSTLTIQRTQQEDSAVYLCASSLNRGPDQPQHFGDGTRLSIL.